The next 32 T cell receptor beta chains were all read from a single sample in a study of shared clonotypes between healthy human individuals. Generated by immunoSEQ multiplex PCR, the TCRdb table keeps only in-frame clones and is missing some. This table has a few million clones, under 95% appearing once. The sample was naive CD4+ T cells from PBMCs. Subset denoted: CD45RA+ positively selected. These receptor sequences come from a man between 18 and 35 years old in good health. Some clones in this sample may be carry-over from other donors' samples.

The V call is TRBV6-1, the J call TRBJ2-7, with D possibly being TRBD2 (5 bases). Germline CDR1 and CDR2: MNHNS and SASEGT. Trimming took off 1 base at V and 9 bases at J, with 25 bases between the two ends. The length of the CDR3 is 17 residues. CDR3 nucleotides: TGTGCCAGCAGTGAAGTAAGCTCCTCCCTACGGCGGGCCCTGCAGTACTTC. Protein product: CASSEVSSSLRRALQYF.

This clone appeared once. The J gene is TRBJ1-5, the V gene TRBV11-2; no firm D call. The V end lost 1 base, the J end lost 3 bases, and 10 bases lay between the germline ends. The CDR3 spans 15 residues. Germline assignment: CDR1 SGHAT and CDR2 FQNNGV. The CDR3 reads CASSLGMGNNQPQHF. In nucleotides, the CDR3 is TGTGCCAGCAGCTTAGGCATGGGGAACAATCAGCCCCAGCATTTT.

Of note for this clone: The same CDR3 can be traced to other DNA sequences in this sample. The V gene is TRBV19, the J gene TRBJ1-5, with D hard to call. This CDR3 region has 14 residues. V gave up 2 bases and J gave up 3 bases, with 8 bases separating them. Per germline, CDR1 LNHDA and CDR2 SQIVND (reference sequence). The CDR3 coding sequence is TGTGCCAGTAGTATATTAGGTTCCAATCAGCCCCAGCATTTT. The encoded protein is CASSILGSNQPQHF.

The rearrangement joins TRBV9 to TRBJ1-3, with D possibly matching TRBD1 (6 bases). The V end was cut by 3 bases, the J end by 0 bases, with 13 bases between. Germline loops: CDR1 SGDLS, CDR2 YYNGEE. CDR3 length: 16 amino acids. The DNA for the CDR3 is TGTGCCAGCAGCGCCGTTACAGGGACCTCTGGAAACACCATATATTTT. Residues: CASSAVTGTSGNTIYF.

V usage is TRBV7-8 and J usage is TRBJ1-5, with 7 bases aligning to TRBD1. CDR1 and CDR2 from the germline V gene are SGHVS and FQNEAQ. Trimming removed 5 bases from V and 0 bases from J; junction bases left unmatched: 10. The CDR3 spans 17 residues. The chain's CDR3 is CASSPGQIFSSNQPQHF. DNA for the CDR3: TGTGCCAGCAGCCCGGGACAGATTTTCTCTAGCAATCAGCCCCAGCATTTT.

The chain uses TRBV5-4 and TRBJ1-3; 8 nucleotides agree with TRBD1. This CDR3 is built from 15 residues. V trimming: 4 bases; J trimming: 4 bases; junction bases outside the gene matches: 7. CDR1 SGHNT and CDR2 YYREEE come from the germline V gene (reference sequence). CDR3 nucleotides: TGTGCCAGCAGCGTCGACAGGGGTCCCGGAAACACCATATATTTT. Its protein is CASSVDRGPGNTIYF.

J is TRBJ1-6 and V is TRBV5-1; tentative D call: TRBD1 (5 bases). Trimming left V 1 base short and J 6 bases short, with 8 bases between. Per germline, CDR1 SGHRS and CDR2 YFSETQ. The CDR3 is made up of 14 amino acids. The CDR3 sequence is CASSLRQINSPLHF. The CDR3 nucleotides are TGCGCCAGCAGCTTGCGACAGATTAATTCACCCCTCCACTTT.

About this clone: This CDR3 is also generated by other DNA sequences in the sample. The chain recombines TRBV18 with TRBJ2-7; perhaps TRBD2 as D (6 bases). V lost 6 bases to trimming and J lost 5 bases, with 11 bases between them. CDR1 and CDR2 from the germline V gene are KGHSH and LQKENI. The CDR3 has 12 residues. As DNA, the CDR3 is TGTGCCAGCTCCCCGTCGGGAGACGAGCAGTACTTC. It specifies CASSPSGDEQYF.

The chain links TRBV4-3 to TRBJ2-5; 8 bases match TRBD2. CDR3 length: 19 residues. With V trimmed by 0 bases and J by 0 bases, 12 bases remained unmatched. Germline CDR1 LGHNA, CDR2 YSLEER. The CDR3 DNA reads as TGCGCCAGCAGCCAAGATCTGACTAGGGCTAGCGGGTACCAAGAGACCCAGTACTTC. As protein: CASSQDLTRASGYQETQYF.

Only one count was recorded for this clone. The V call is TRBV7-2, the J call TRBJ1-1; possibly TRBD1 for D (6 bases). Germline V gene lookup returns CDR1 SGHTA and CDR2 FQGNSA. This CDR3 contains 15 residues. The V end lost 1 base, the J end lost 10 bases, and 19 bases lay between the germline ends. CDR3 residues: CASSLVSEGRGRAFF. In nucleotides, the CDR3 is TGTGCCAGCAGCTTAGTAAGCGAGGGCAGGGGAAGAGCTTTCTTT.

This clone was observed once. The V and J genes are TRBV7-6 and TRBJ1-2; no firm D call. This CDR3 comprises 12 residues. V lost 1 base and J 10 bases, leaving 10 bases between the germline ends. Per germline, CDR1 SGHVS and CDR2 FNYEAQ. This chain's CDR3 is CASSLGRAAYTF. The CDR3 region has the DNA TGTGCCAGCAGCTTAGGGCGGGCTGCCTACACCTTC.

The V gene is TRBV7-2, the J gene TRBJ1-2; the D is unclear. V gave up 1 base and J gave up 2 bases, with 11 bases separating them. CDR3 length: 15 amino acids. Looked up from germline, CDR1 is SGHTA and CDR2 is FQGNSA. As DNA, the CDR3 is TGTGCCAGCAGCTTAGAGGGTGGCCACAACTATGGCTACACCTTC. Residues: CASSLEGGHNYGYTF.

A remark on this clone: A much larger clone differs from this one at a single base, so this may be a read error. Other DNA sequences in this sample translate to the same CDR3. The J gene is TRBJ2-1, the V gene TRBV25-1; D gene ambiguous. The CDR3 length is 11 residues. CDR1 and CDR2 from the germline V gene are MGHDK and SYGVNS. The V and J ends lost 3 bases and 4 bases respectively, with 1 base between them. The CDR3 bases are TGTGCCAGCAGTGAGTACAATGAGCAGTTCTTC. This translates into CASSEYNEQFF.

The chain recombines TRBV30 with TRBJ2-3; maybe TRBD2 (6 bases). This CDR3 is built from 13 residues. With 0 bases removed from V and 8 bases from J, the gap between germline ends came to 12 bases. Germline values: CDR1 GTSNPN, CDR2 SVGIG (reference sequence). The CDR3 region is CAWSVRVGSTQYF. For the CDR3, the DNA is TGTGCCTGGAGTGTACGGGTCGGGAGTACGCAGTATTTT.

The CDR3 nucleotides read TGTGCCAGCAGCGTAGACGGGAGGGCAATCTACGAGCAGTACTTC. It is translated as CASSVDGRAIYEQYF. The chain uses TRBV9 and TRBJ2-7; 8 bases align to TRBD2. The CDR3 spans 15 residues. Per germline, CDR1 SGDLS and CDR2 YYNGEE. The ends lost 0 bases at V and 3 bases at J; junction bases unmatched: 5.

The rearrangement uses TRBV9 and TRBJ1-2; weak D call: TRBD1 (5 bases). This CDR3 comprises 14 residues. Deletions cut 0 bases from V and 4 bases from J, with 10 bases between. Germline loops: CDR1 SGDLS, CDR2 YYNGEE. Written as DNA, the CDR3 is TGTGCCAGCAGCGTAGACAGGAGGGGCTATGGCTACACCTTC. It yields the protein CASSVDRRGYGYTF. The entire variable domain, with the rest obtained from reference TRBV9 and TRBJ1-2, is as follows: DSGVTQTPKHLITATGQRVTLRCSPRSGDLSVYWYQQSLDQGLQFLIQYYNGEERAKGNILERFSAQQFPDLHSELNLSSLELGDSALYFCASSVDRRGYGYTFGSGTRLTVV.

This clone was observed a handful of times. This chain connects TRBV6-5 to TRBJ1-1, with D hard to call. Germline CDR1 is MNHEY and CDR2 is SVGAGI. The V and J ends lost 7 bases and 5 bases respectively, with 8 bases between them. CDR3 size: 11 residues. The CDR3 reads CASMGLTEAFF. DNA of the CDR3: TGTGCCAGCATGGGTCTGACTGAAGCTTTCTTT.

This rearrangement joins TRBV5-8 to TRBJ1-1, with D perhaps TRBD1 (5 bases). The CDR3 is 14 amino acids. Per germline, CDR1 SGHTS and CDR2 YDEGEE. V lost 5 bases and J 8 bases, leaving 19 bases between the germline ends. This CDR3 is CASRNYRDSAEAFF. The CDR3 nucleotides are TGTGCCAGCAGGAATTACCGGGACTCCGCGGAAGCTTTCTTT.

This clone occurred a few times. The rearrangement joins TRBV11-2 to TRBJ1-2; 9 bases line up with TRBD1. In germline, CDR1 is SGHAT, CDR2 FQNNGV. J was trimmed by 4 bases and V by 5 bases; bases with no gene match: 8. This CDR3 has 15 residues. CDR3 sequence: CASSPGQGGSYGYTF. CDR3 DNA sequence: TGTGCCAGCAGCCCGGGACAGGGAGGGTCCTATGGCTACACCTTC.

The chain has TRBV27 and TRBJ1-6, with a tentative D call TRBD1 (5 bases). In germline, CDR1 is MNHEY, CDR2 SMNVEV (reference sequence). V lost 5 bases and J lost 8, with 7 bases in between. This CDR3 comprises 12 residues. As DNA, the CDR3 is TGTGCCAGCAGTAGGGGTTATTCACCCCTCCACTTT. This translates into CASSRGYSPLHF.

V usage is TRBV5-5 and J usage is TRBJ2-7; tentative D call: TRBD2 (6 bases). CDR1 is SGHKS, CDR2 YYEKEE, per germline (reference sequence). The V and J ends lost 3 bases and 0 bases respectively, with 16 bases between them. This CDR3 spans 16 amino acids. The CDR3 protein is CASSSGGREYSYEQYF. CDR3 nucleotides: TGTGCCAGCAGCTCAGGAGGGCGAGAATACTCCTACGAGCAGTACTTC.

V is TRBV18 and J is TRBJ1-1; D call uncertain. Germline V lookup: CDR1 KGHSH, CDR2 LQKENI. V was clipped by 4 bases and J by 10 bases, with 25 bases between them. CDR3 length: 16 amino acids. CDR3 residues: CASSLTSQTYTSGAFF. Here the CDR3 DNA reads TGTGCCAGCTCACTCACTAGCCAGACCTACACTTCCGGAGCTTTCTTT.

This chain connects TRBV27 to TRBJ2-7; D perhaps matches TRBD2 (6 bases). CDR1 is MNHEY, CDR2 SMNVEV, per germline (reference sequence). Deletions cut 6 bases from V and 6 bases from J, with 18 bases between. There are 14 residues in the CDR3. The CDR3 DNA reads TGTGCCAGCAGACCTACTAGCTCCGCGGGCGAGCAGTACTTC. Residues: CASRPTSSAGEQYF.

This clone was observed a single time. This chain joins TRBV25-1 and TRBJ1-2, with TRBD1 matching over 8 bases. The CDR3 sequence is 17 residues long. CDR1 MGHDK and CDR2 SYGVNS come from the germline V gene. J was trimmed by 2 bases and V by 3 bases; bases with no gene match: 11. The CDR3 region has the DNA TGTGCCAGCAGTGAGGGTGGAGCGGACAGGGCAAACTATGGCTACACCTTC. Its translation is CASSEGGADRANYGYTF.

As to this clone: The same CDR3 can be traced to other DNA sequences in this sample. The chain carries TRBV9 and TRBJ1-3; tentative D call: TRBD1 (6 bases). The CDR3 length is 13 residues. Between the trimmed V and J ends, which lost 3 bases and 4 bases, there was a span of 8 bases. The V gene's germline CDR1 is SGDLS and CDR2 YYNGEE. CDR3 coding DNA: TGTGCCAGCAGCGGGACAGCCGGAAACACCATATATTTT. Translated: CASSGTAGNTIYF.

The J gene is TRBJ2-2, the V gene TRBV15, with TRBD2 matching over 9 bases. Germline V gene lookup returns CDR1 LNHNV and CDR2 YYDKDF (reference sequence). The CDR3 totals 19 residues. The J segment lost 4 bases and the V segment lost 0 bases, leaving 12 bases of the junction unmatched. The CDR3 here is CATSRDRSRGRGFTGELFF. In DNA, the CDR3 is TGTGCCACCAGCAGAGATCGGTCGCGCGGGAGGGGCTTCACCGGGGAGCTGTTTTTT.

Regarding this clone: The sample carries other DNA sequences with the same CDR3. For the CDR3, the DNA is TGTGCCAGCACCCCGACCAGGAATTCACCCCTCCACTTT. Its translation is CASTPTRNSPLHF. The rearrangement links TRBV27 to TRBJ1-6, with D hard to call. V was trimmed by 7 bases and J by 7 bases, leaving 11 bases between them. Germline V gene data show CDR1 as MNHEY and CDR2 as SMNVEV (reference sequence). The CDR3 consists of 13 residues.

The chain carries TRBV7-2 and TRBJ2-3; the D gene is possibly TRBD1 (5 bases). Germline CDR1 reads SGHTA; CDR2 reads FQGNSA. V was trimmed by 8 bases and J by 3 bases, leaving 18 bases between them. This CDR3 is 15 amino acids long. CDR3 in amino acids: CASGRLQGVTDTQYF. DNA of the CDR3: TGTGCCAGCGGACGACTGCAAGGGGTAACAGATACGCAGTATTTT.

V is TRBV4-2 and J is TRBJ2-3; D is possibly TRBD2 (5 bases). CDR3 length: 14 amino acids. V gave up 6 bases and J gave up 1 base, with 11 bases separating them. Germline V gene sequence: CDR1 LGHNA, CDR2 YNFKEQ. The CDR3: CASRRGRGTDTQYF. CDR3 sequence (DNA): TGTGCCAGCAGACGAGGGCGGGGCACAGATACGCAGTATTTT.

The chain recombines TRBV27 with TRBJ1-2; D is undetermined. The V end lost 5 bases, the J end lost 0 bases, and 10 bases lay between the germline ends. The CDR3 extends over 14 amino acids. Germline CDR1 and CDR2: MNHEY and SMNVEV (reference sequence). In DNA, the CDR3 is TGTGCCAGCAGTCTCAAGGAGACTAACTATGGCTACACCTTC. It translates to CASSLKETNYGYTF.

Regarding this clone: Other DNA sequences in the same sample also yield this CDR3. The chain uses TRBV7-3 and TRBJ2-7; D is perhaps TRBD2 (6 bases). CDR3 length: 15 residues. Germline V CDR1 and CDR2: SGHTA, FQGTGA. The V gene lost 5 bases and the J gene lost 0 bases, with 14 bases spanning the gap. In DNA form, the CDR3 reads TGTGCCAGCAGCCTAGGCAGCGGGTCCTCCTACGAGCAGTACTTC. This translates into CASSLGSGSSYEQYF. The entire variable domain, with the rest obtained from reference TRBV7-3 and TRBJ2-7, is as follows: GAGVSQTPSNKVTEKGKYVELRCDPISGHTALYWYRQSLGQGPEFLIYFQGTGAADDSGLPNDRFFAVRPEGSVSTLKIQRTERGDSAVYLCASSLGSGSSYEQYFGPGTRLTVT.

This chain joins TRBV19 and TRBJ1-4; 9 bases are shared with TRBD1. Trimming at V came to 6 bases and at J to 6 bases, leaving 5 bases not matched to a gene. The germline gives CDR1 LNHDA, CDR2 SQIVND (reference sequence). The CDR3 is 14 residues long. The CDR3 sequence is CASSRDRADEKLFF. In DNA, the CDR3 is TGTGCCAGTAGCCGGGACAGGGCAGATGAAAAACTGTTTTTT.